This T cell receptor beta chain was documented in a study of cytomegalovirus exposure and HLA in healthy donors. Notes on the study in general: Specificity of three CMV-associated chains for CMV antigens was verified in vitro. In an earlier analysis, about 87% or about 30%: the productive usage of most TCR beta V segments. Presence/absence analyses assumed roughly uniform sequencing depth across donors.

As for this clone: The target antigen is unknown.

The CDR3 totals 12 residues. Trimming left V 1 base short and J 7 bases short, with 7 bases between. The germline V gene has CDR1 SEHNR and CDR2 FQNEAQ (reference sequence). In the PCR, 60 Vbeta and 13 Jbeta primers were used. TCRdb keeps only in-frame clones here, not all; method: immunoSEQ multiplex PCR. The sample shows approximately 210,000 clones, 82% of them seen only once. The sequenced sample consisted of PBMCs. The chain couples TRBV7-9 to TRBJ1-1; no definite D call. The TCR originated in a man aged 40-50 years in good health and CMV-seropositive. The CDR3 sequence: CASSLVSSEAFF. CDR3 sequence (DNA): TGTGCCAGCAGCTTAGTTTCCAGTGAAGCTTTCTTT.